Each of the 16 T cell receptor beta chains below was sequenced from the same sample in a study of T cell repertoires in cytomegalovirus infection. Antigens of these TCRs are unknown. Using its own MiXCR run on the reads, TCRdb lists one record per CDR3 protein. The sample yields approximately 30,000 distinct CDR3 sequences, 19% seen once. The sequenced sample was CD8+ T cells from cultured PBMCs, obtained from culture after CMV antigen stimulation. All receptors come from a human donor in good health (CMV status not recorded). Some clones in this sample may be carry-over from other donors' samples.

In its sample, this clonotype was seen a few times. J is TRBJ2-7 and V is TRBV7-2, with TRBD1 identical over 9 bases. The CDR3 extends over 16 amino acids. Germline-derived CDR1 and CDR2 are SGHTA and FQGNSA. V gave up 5 bases and J gave up 0 bases; unmatched junction bases: 8. The CDR3 loop reads CASSINRGRNSYEQYF. CDR3 coding DNA: TGTGCCAGCAGCATAAACAGGGGGCGGAACTCCTACGAGCAGTACTTC.

The chain combines TRBV6-1 with TRBJ2-5; the D is unclear. The V end was cut by 2 bases, the J end by 1 base, with 8 bases between. The V gene's germline CDR1 is MNHNS and CDR2 SASEGT. The CDR3 runs 14 residues. The CDR3 bases are TGTGCCAGCAGTGAATTGCGGATCCAAGAGACCCAGTACTTC. Translation: CASSELRIQETQYF.

This clonotype showed up just a few times. The CDR3 nucleotides are TGCGCCAGCAGTTCGGACAGGGGGCATACTGACACCTTC. Its translation is CASSSDRGHTDTF. The chain joins TRBV10-2 to TRBJ1-2; TRBD1 aligns across 11 bases. V lost 5 bases, J lost 12 bases, and 8 bases stayed unmatched. Germline V CDR1 and CDR2: WSHSY, SAAADI. CDR3 length equals 13 residues.

This clonotype was counted a few times. This sequence joins TRBV11-2 and TRBJ2-7; the D is unclear. The V end was cut by 5 bases, the J end by 5 bases, with 7 bases between. The CDR3 spans 11 residues. Germline assignment: CDR1 SGHAT and CDR2 FQNNGV. This CDR3 reads CASSGVHEQYF. In DNA form, the CDR3 reads TGTGCCAGCAGCGGAGTACACGAGCAGTACTTC. Complete variable domain (other parts from reference TRBV11-2 and TRBJ2-7): EAGVAQSPRYKIIEKRQSVAFWCNPISGHATLYWYQQILGQGPKLLIQFQNNGVVDDSQLPKDRFSAERLKGVDSTLKIQPAKLEDSAVYLCASSGVHEQYFGPGTRLTVT.

This chain uses TRBV7-2 with TRBJ2-7, with a tentative D call TRBD1 (5 bases). Germline-derived CDR1 and CDR2 are SGHTA and FQGNSA. Trimming removed 3 bases at V and 6 bases at J, with 9 bases between. This CDR3 comprises 12 residues. The chain's CDR3 is CASSLSTAEQYF. CDR3 DNA sequence: TGTGCCAGCAGCTTGTCGACAGCCGAGCAGTACTTC.

The chain couples TRBV7-3 to TRBJ2-1; D unresolved. Germline V gene data show CDR1 as SGHTA and CDR2 as FQGTGA. This CDR3 spans 16 amino acids. Trimming removed 1 base at V and 0 bases at J, with 10 bases between. The CDR3 bases are TGTGCCAGCAGCTTAAACGGTCTGACCTCCTACAATGAGCAGTTCTTC. Translating it yields CASSLNGLTSYNEQFF.

This clonotype was seen a handful of times. This chain joins TRBV4-2 and TRBJ2-7; no firm D call. CDR3 length equals 12 residues. CDR1 and CDR2 (germline): LGHNA, YNFKEQ. The V end was cut by 5 bases, the J end by 4 bases, with 9 bases between. CDR3 DNA sequence: TGTGCCAGCAGCGGGCGGCCTTACGAGCAGTACTTC. This translates into CASSGRPYEQYF.

This clonotype occurred a few times. The gene calls are TRBV7-8 and TRBJ1-5, with D hard to call. V was pared by 4 bases and J by 8 bases, with 12 bases between. CDR1 SGHVS and CDR2 FQNEAQ come from the germline V gene. The CDR3 is made up of 13 amino acids. The CDR3 sequence is CASSSMGREPQHF. In DNA, the CDR3 is TGTGCCAGCAGCTCGATGGGTAGGGAGCCCCAGCATTTT.

The rearrangement links TRBV28 to TRBJ2-1, with 9 bases matching TRBD1. V was pared by 5 bases and J by 1 base, with 6 bases of the junction left unmatched. This CDR3 comprises 16 residues. Germline CDR1 reads MDHEN; CDR2 reads SYDVKM. This CDR3 reads CASSPWGTGSYNEQFF. DNA of the CDR3: TGTGCCAGCAGTCCGTGGGGGACAGGGTCCTACAATGAGCAGTTCTTC.

In its sample, this clonotype was seen a few times. This chain connects TRBV7-8 to TRBJ1-1; D gene unclear. In germline, CDR1 is SGHVS, CDR2 FQNEAQ. CDR3 length: 14 residues. Trimming took 0 bases from V and 1 from J, leaving 6 bases between them. This chain's CDR3 is CASSLAPQNTEAFF. The CDR3 bases are TGTGCCAGCAGCTTAGCCCCGCAGAACACTGAAGCTTTCTTT.

CDR3 sequence: CATSAGGGYEQYF. The CDR3 DNA reads TGTGCCACCTCGGCGGGGGGTGGTTACGAGCAGTACTTC. The chain joins TRBV2 to TRBJ2-7; TRBD2 matches at 8 bases. The ends lost 10 bases at V and 4 bases at J; junction bases unmatched: 9. The CDR3 sequence is 13 residues long. Germline CDR1 reads SNHLY; CDR2 reads FYNNEI.

The chain joins TRBV6-1 to TRBJ2-7; TRBD2 agrees at 8 bases. Trimming at V came to 9 bases and at J to 4 bases, leaving 2 bases not matched to a gene. The CDR3 runs 11 residues. Germline V gene lookup returns CDR1 MNHNS and CDR2 SASEGT. CDR3 sequence: CASRGGYEQYF. CDR3 bases: TGTGCCAGTCGGGGGGGTTACGAGCAGTACTTC.

This clonotype turned up a few times. This rearrangement joins TRBV7-2 to TRBJ1-1, with 9 bases aligning to TRBD1. Germline V gene data show CDR1 as SGHTA and CDR2 as FQGNSA. V gave up 4 bases and J gave up 7 bases; unmatched junction bases: 4. The CDR3 loop spans 13 amino acids. The CDR3 is CASSWDRASEAFF. The DNA of the CDR3 is TGTGCCAGCAGCTGGGACAGGGCTAGTGAAGCTTTCTTT.

Many counts were recorded for this clonotype. This chain connects TRBV11-2 to TRBJ2-7, with D perhaps TRBD2 (5 bases). The CDR3 spans 12 residues. Germline CDR1 SGHAT, CDR2 FQNNGV. With 8 bases removed from V and 3 bases from J, the gap between germline ends came to 11 bases. The CDR3 region has the DNA TGTGCCAGCCAAGAAGACTACTACGAGCAGTACTTC. It codes for CASQEDYYEQYF.

J is TRBJ2-2 and V is TRBV4-2; 7 bases agree with TRBD2. Germline V gives CDR1 LGHNA, CDR2 YNFKEQ. This CDR3 is 20 amino acids long. V lost 0 bases, J lost 5 bases, and 18 bases stayed unmatched. The CDR3 DNA follows: TGTGCCAGCAGCCAAGAAATCCTAGGGCCGGGCGGGCGGGAGACCGGGGAGCTGTTTTTT. Protein product: CASSQEILGPGGRETGELFF.

The rearrangement links TRBV7-9 to TRBJ2-7, with D possibly being TRBD1 or TRBD2 (6 bases each). CDR1 and CDR2 from the germline V gene are SEHNR and FQNEAQ (reference sequence). The CDR3 consists of 17 residues. Deletions cut 0 bases from V and 0 bases from J, with 15 bases between. CDR3 sequence (DNA): TGTGCCAGCAGCTTAGCTATCGGGGGCAGAAGCTCCTACGAGCAGTACTTC. Translating gives CASSLAIGGRSSYEQYF.